This T cell receptor beta chain was sequenced during a study of persistence of HIV-infected CD4 T cells. Cells were stimulated with overlapping HIV-1 Gag 15-mer peptides. CD4+ T cells upregulating both CD40 ligand and CD69 were sorted as responding cells. There are a few counts of this clone. Its cognate antigen is unknown. The immunoSEQ assay was version 4, run in survey mode. Assay used: immunoSEQ multiplex PCR; TCRdb lists only in-frame clones, some missing. Of approximately 25,000 clones listed, about 74% are singletons. CDR3 length: 14 amino acids. Between the trimmed V and J ends, which lost 5 bases and 15 bases, there was a span of 23 bases. Germline V gene sequence: CDR1 SEHNR, CDR2 FQNEAQ (reference sequence).

The chain recombines TRBV7-9 with TRBJ1-3; tentative D call: TRBD1 (6 bases). The sequence was collected from an adult man with HIV who was CMV-seropositive. The material sequenced was CD4+ T cells sorted from PBMCs after roughly 18-hour stimulation, taken from a patient who received antiretroviral therapy. CDR3 sequence: CASSPTLDSPRGYF. DNA for the CDR3: TGTGCCAGCAGCCCGACCCTGGACAGCCCAAGGGGATATTTT.